One sample yielded the 10 T cell receptor beta chains listed below, sequenced in a study of blood T cell repertoires in COVID-19. Using immunoSEQ multiplex PCR, the repertoire was profiled, and TCRdb retains in-frame clones only, with some absent. The sample lists 300,000 to 450,000 clones, more than 75% occurring once. Sample: PBMCs or T cells enriched from blood (not recorded which). These receptors all come from a man in his thirties or forties who had recovered from COVID-19.

The rearrangement uses TRBV7-2 and TRBJ1-6; D not certain. Between the trimmed V and J ends, which lost 1 base and 4 bases, there was a span of 8 bases. Per the germline V gene, CDR1 is SGHTA and CDR2 is FQGNSA. The CDR3 runs to 15 residues. CDR3 residues: CASSLVFGYNSPLHF. DNA for the CDR3: TGTGCCAGCAGCTTAGTTTTCGGGTATAATTCACCCCTCCACTTT.

The V gene is TRBV7-4, the J gene TRBJ1-5; the D is unclear. CDR1 is SGHVT and CDR2 is SQSDAQ in the germline V gene. The CDR3 extends over 11 amino acids. Deletions cut 4 bases from V and 6 bases from J, with 4 bases between. The DNA for the CDR3 is TGTGCCAGCAGCTCTCCTCAGCCCCAGCATTTT. Its translation: CASSSPQPQHF.

The rearrangement joins TRBV6-5 to TRBJ2-1; TRBD2 might be the D (6 bases). Germline V CDR1 and CDR2: MNHEY, SVGAGI. The ends were cut back, 6 bases at V and 5 bases at J, with 17 bases in the middle. The CDR3 extends over 15 amino acids. The DNA of the CDR3 is TGTGCCAGCAGGTGGGACTCCCGTCCTCACAATGAGCAGTTCTTC. This translates into CASRWDSRPHNEQFF.

V usage is TRBV28 and J usage is TRBJ2-1, with TRBD1 identical over 7 bases. CDR3 size: 12 residues. Germline V gives CDR1 MDHEN, CDR2 SYDVKM. Losses at the gene ends were 6 bases for V and 6 bases for J; bases not matched to a gene: 2. The DNA of the CDR3 is TGTGCCAGCAGGCGACAGGGCAATGAGCAGTTCTTC. It specifies CASRRQGNEQFF.

V usage is TRBV6-2 or TRBV6-3 and J usage is TRBJ1-4, with a possible D match to TRBD1 (5 bases). Germline CDR1 and CDR2: MNHEY and SVGEGT. The ends were cut back, 4 bases at V and 8 bases at J, with 14 bases in the middle. This CDR3 region has 14 residues. The CDR3 coding sequence is TGTGCCAGCAGTTCGACCCGCGGGGCCGAAAAACTGTTTTTT. Its translation is CASSSTRGAEKLFF.

About this clone: The sample contains more than one DNA sequence encoding this CDR3. The V and J genes are TRBV6-5 and TRBJ1-1; TRBD1 is a possible D gene (5 bases). The V end was cut by 2 bases, the J end by 5 bases, with 12 bases between. The germline V gene has CDR1 MNHEY and CDR2 SVGAGI. The CDR3 has 14 amino acids. The CDR3 DNA follows: TGTGCCAGCAGTTACGGCCAGGGAAGGACTGAAGCTTTCTTT. It is translated as CASSYGQGRTEAFF.

This chain links TRBV12-3 or TRBV12-4 with TRBJ1-2; no clear D gene. This CDR3 is 13 amino acids long. Trimming took off 7 bases at V and 6 bases at J, with 15 bases between the two ends. The CDR3 protein is CASTLTGVHGYTF. The CDR3 nucleotides are TGTGCCAGCACCCTGACCGGGGTCCATGGCTACACCTTC.

V is TRBV9 and J is TRBJ2-4; the match to TRBD2 covers 7 bases. The trim removed 1 base at V and 0 bases at J, leaving 13 bases unmatched. The CDR3 spans 19 residues. Germline V CDR1 and CDR2: SGDLS, YYNGEE. Written as DNA, the CDR3 is TGTGCCAGCAGCGTAACCCCAACTGGCGGGGGACTAGCCAAAAACATTCAGTACTTC. Residues: CASSVTPTGGGLAKNIQYF.

The chain employs TRBV5-4 and TRBJ1-1; 9 bases are a match to TRBD1. The CDR3 covers 13 residues. J gave up 3 bases and V 4 bases, and 1 base lay outside the gene matches. The germline gives CDR1 SGHNT, CDR2 YYREEE (reference sequence). CDR3 residues: CASSRDRDTEAFF. The DNA of the CDR3 is TGTGCCAGCAGCCGGGACAGGGACACTGAAGCTTTCTTT. The full variable domain, rest sourced from reference TRBV5-4 and TRBJ1-1, is ETGVTQSPTHLIKTRGQQVTLRCSSQSGHNTVSWYQQALGQGPQFIFQYYREEENGRGNFPPRFSGLQFPNYSSELNVNALELDDSALYLCASSRDRDTEAFFGQGTRLTVV.

As DNA, the CDR3 is TGTGCCAGCAGCTTCCGTTCGGTAACGCGAAACACCATATATTTT. It yields the protein CASSFRSVTRNTIYF. The chain employs TRBV5-8 and TRBJ1-3; D not resolved. V shed 2 bases and J shed 5 bases, with 14 bases lying between them. The germline V gene has CDR1 SGHTS and CDR2 YDEGEE. The CDR3 consists of 15 residues. Supplemented by reference TRBV5-8 and TRBJ1-3, the full variable domain reads EAGVTQSPTHLIKTRGQQATLRCSPISGHTSVYWYQQALGLGLQFLLWYDEGEERNRGNFPPRFSGRQFPNYSSELNVNALELEDSALYLCASSFRSVTRNTIYFGEGSWLTVV.